The T cell receptor beta chain under discussion was sequenced for a study of blood T cell repertoires in COVID-19. Using immunoSEQ multiplex PCR, the repertoire was profiled, and TCRdb retains in-frame clones only, with some absent. The repertoire includes around 170,000 clones, approximately 87% of them detected once, and approximately 4% sits in the top ten. The CDR3 loop spans 17 amino acids. Per germline, CDR1 MNHEY and CDR2 SVGEGT. V gave up 1 base and J gave up 2 bases; unmatched junction bases: 10. Sequencing input: peripheral blood. The rearrangement uses TRBV6-2 or TRBV6-3 and TRBJ2-7, with 8 positions matching TRBD1. This receptor was obtained from a woman between 70 and 85 years old with acute or convalescent COVID-19. CDR3 loop: CASSYLPGGHTTYEQYF. In DNA, the CDR3 is TGTGCCAGCAGTTACTTGCCAGGGGGCCACACAACCTACGAGCAGTACTTC.